This T cell receptor (beta chain) was obtained from a study of cytomegalovirus exposure and HLA in healthy donors (dated by TCRdb to the late 2010s). Concerning the study at large: An earlier analysis of 587 of the donors reported about 300 Gb of sequence data and 117 million unique TCR beta sequences obtained from about 180 million T cells. An early release covering around 630 HLA-typed donors comprised 250 to 350 gigabases of sequencing data and approximately 80 million unique TCR sequences. Of the approximately 400 genotyped donors, 65% to 90% fell in the genetic ancestry cluster associated with self-reported Caucasian donors. The study was designed to test whether signatures of past pathogen exposure could be identified by cataloging public T cell receptors. The study profiled the T cell repertoires of fewer than 850 subjects by immunosequencing and related them to cytomegalovirus serostatus. Besides the first cohort of approximately 670 subjects, a separate validation cohort made up of over 100 different subjects was used. To predict cytomegalovirus infection status, the study combined high-throughput TCR immunosequencing, statistical association of individual TCRs with disease status, and machine learning. To study patterns of TCR occurrence, a later analysis re-analyzed previously published TCR beta repertoires from hundreds of donors and added high-resolution HLA genotyping. Rather than using new phenotypic data, the later analysis identified candidate immune exposures from TCR beta sequences and from how often those sequences occurred across donors. An earlier analysis of 587 of the donors used high-throughput TCR beta sequencing to judge whether each TCR beta V gene segment behaved as functional or pseudogenic. Alongside the repertoire data, information on donor age, sex, ethnicity and CMV serostatus was compiled. A later genetic analysis took genome-wide SNP genotypes for about 55% of the roughly 700 donors and used that subset as a discovery cohort. Every repertoire in the discovery cohort had been generated on one and the same sequencing platform. Both class I and class II loci were covered by HLA typing, at four-digit resolution. Typing coverage varied by locus: 629-630 donors for A, B, C, DRB1 and DQB1; around 560 for DQA1; 600 to 610 for DPA1; some 470 for DPB1. About five DR-DQ haplotypes were treated as single units for association and clustering because of strong linkage in the cohort. Among roughly 370 genotyped donors of the cohort, an average of roughly 240,000 unique TCR beta nucleotide sequences were sequenced per donor, around 20% of them non-productive. Points the paper makes about the study in general: Some IMGT-functional V segments, including TRBV6-2 and TRBV6-3, could not be distinguished by the 87-base-pair reads and were therefore excluded. At a false discovery rate of 0.05, a later analysis linked 16,951 TCR beta sequences to specific HLA alleles. A further reported finding was that TCR beta sequences accurately predicted the HLA-A and HLA-B alleles for most subjects in the first cohort. Over 15 rarely observed V segments, including chromosome 9 orphons, were excluded from the earlier analysis of 550 to 700 of the donors because counts were too low. Only TCR beta chains were sequenced in this cohort, and the absence of alpha or paired-chain data limited detectable features. According to a later analysis, TCR association rates differed among HLA loci, with DRB1 alleles showing the most associated TCRs and HLA-C alleles showing the fewest. In an earlier analysis of 587 of the donors, most TCR beta V segments appeared in productive rearrangements about 87% or about 30% of the time, broadly matching IMGT annotations. Linkage disequilibrium might explain the correlated functional status among segregating V segments, but an unknown experimental factor could not be ruled out. In vitro tests confirmed that a few of the cytomegalovirus-associated TCR beta chains recognize cytomegalovirus antigens. A group of highly shared sequence variants was considered likely to be a technical artifact of the sequencing pipeline. When HLA alleles, especially DR and DQ, strongly co-occurred, TCR associations were difficult to assign to individual alleles. The presence/absence analyses assumed that sequencing depth was roughly uniform across donors, and that assumption may not be true. According to the authors, the approach could potentially be generalized to other disease states and immunological phenotypes. In a later analysis, most CMV-associated TCR beta chains were found to appear HLA-restricted, with HLA associations seemingly driven largely by CMV exposure. A later genetic analysis reported fewer N-insertions in productive TCRs among donors in an Asian-associated ancestry cluster than the roughly 620-donor mean. In the study, about 150 TCR beta chains were listed as associated with cytomegalovirus. The classifier was reported to diagnose cytomegalovirus status with high specificity and sensitivity in both the original cohort and the validation cohort. In a later genetic analysis, a missense DCLRE1C variant was associated with V-gene and J-gene trimming of TCR beta chains, and the association was replicated in an independent cohort. CMV serostatus was the only immune exposure information available for the cohort. HLA typing was unavailable for some donors at each locus, so association tests used only the typed subset. Most TCR sequences were observed very rarely across donors, whereas some public TCRs were present in many individuals. A later analysis reported that several top co-occurrence clusters appeared linked to parvovirus B19, influenza, CMV and Epstein-Barr virus. Compared with equally common non-associated chains, HLA-associated TCR beta chains in a later analysis were more clonally expanded and had lower generation probabilities.

Libraries were made using the immunoSEQ multiplex PCR assay. For the multiplex PCR, a mixture combining 60 forward primers for TCR Vbeta segments and 13 reverse primers for TCR Jbeta segments was used. A multiplex PCR assay on genomic DNA amplified the CDR3 region of rearranged TCR beta genes. The Illumina HiSeq System was used to sequence the amplified TCR beta libraries as 87-base-pair reads. The original methods were these. A later analysis tallied 75 million to 85 million unique TCR beta chains across the roughly 610 repertoires, and some 10 million of those chains were shared by two or more donors. Raw reads were error-corrected and collapsed into unique sequences with a nearest-neighbor algorithm that merged closely related sequences to remove PCR and sequencing errors. To assign V, D and J gene segments, CDR3 sequences were aligned to IMGT reference sequences. For a sequence to be retained, at least a six-nucleotide match to both a V gene segment and a J gene segment was required. A rearrangement was called productive if the CDR3 had no stop codons and remained in frame with V and J, and every other rearrangement was called non-productive. CDR3 was defined according to IMGT convention as the region running from the second conserved V-encoded cysteine to the conserved J-encoded phenylalanine. The earlier analysis of 450 to 750 of the donors excluded any sequence lacking an unambiguous match to a single V gene segment. In an earlier analysis of approximately 550 of the donors, V segments were called functional above 56.7% productive rearrangements and were called segregating when the between-donor standard deviation exceeded 5%. A statistical classification framework was built for diagnosing cytomegalovirus status from the catalog of TCR beta chain sequences. A later analysis assigned V and J genes by comparing TCR nucleotide sequences with IMGT/GENE-DB human TR gene sequences. A later analysis assigned CDR3 sequences and most-parsimonious VDJ recombination scenarios with the TCRdist pipeline. In a later analysis, every TCR beta chain was defined by the combination of its CDR3 amino acid sequence and its V-gene family, and reads without a unique V-gene family were dropped. In a later analysis, 500 to 700 highly shared, low-generation-probability nucleotide sequences were removed to address suspected cross-contamination and a sequencing artifact. In a later analysis, a clonal expansion index was calculated for each public chain from normalized within-repertoire ranks of inferred template counts. Generation probabilities in a later analysis came from a VDJ recombination model fitted to out-of-frame rearrangements, and those results were checked against IGoR. In a later analysis, TCR-TCR, TCR-HLA and TCR-CMV co-occurrence was scored with hypergeometric tests, and a repertoire-size bias correction was applied to TCR pairs. To estimate false discovery rates, a later analysis permuted the HLA or CMV assignments 20 times. In a later analysis, co-occurring TCRs were grouped using DBSCAN, with TCRdist sequence similarity added in when clustering inside HLA-allele-positive subsets. Repertoires with fewer than 30,000 or more than 120,000 public chains were left out of co-occurrence clustering, as were five repertoires with anomalous nucleotide sharing. TCRdb limited this immuneACCESS table to in-frame rearrangements with V and J called. A share of clones is missing; checked studies link under half to unresolved V genes, and the rest is unexplained. D and trimming were read from the DNA, whereas the V and J calls and clone size are those reported in that table. The sample data list 90,000 to 130,000 clones, and over 60% of these were observed just once. Of the sample, just under 3% falls within the top ten clones.

The cohort comprised 666 healthy bone marrow donors. At the time of sampling, all cohort members were nominally healthy, though unrecorded immune exposures were likely present. The donor was CMV seropositive and belonged to the group of 250 to 350 seropositive cohort members. Each donor provided a peripheral blood sample, and peripheral blood mononuclear cells were used for TCR beta sequencing. The Qiagen DNeasy Blood Extraction Kit was used to extract genomic DNA from the blood cell samples. This clone was observed once. Its recognized antigen is unknown. Base qualities were left out, and no much larger clone turns up one base away. Here V drops 2 bases and J drops 1 base, and the junction holds 11 bases not matched to any gene. Per the germline V gene, SGHRS is the CDR1 and YFSETQ is the CDR2. There are 18 amino acids in the CDR3, from cysteine to phenylalanine inclusive. The retained sequence is limited to the CDR3, 54 bases, with the frame set at the first base.

The sequencing sample was made of PBMCs. The TCR originated in a woman aged 60-75 years in good health and CMV-seropositive. This receptor chain uses TRBV5-1 and TRBJ2-1; the central 8 bases match TRBD2. CDR3 reads: CASSFGGPPGGSYNEQFF. The base sequence is TGCGCCAGCAGCTTCGGTGGGCCACCGGGGGGGTCCTACAATGAGCAGTTCTTC.